This T cell receptor beta chain came from a study of CD8+CD57+ T cells in acquired aplastic anemia. For the study at large: Sorted CD4+ plus CD8+ cells gave DNA averaging approximately 3.2 ug.

Study-wide results and caveats: Significance was not reached for CD8+ Simpson's diversity between patients and controls. Common to patients and controls were twenty-nine CD8+ CDR3 sequences.

The template used for profiling TCR beta VDJ and CDR3 was genomic DNA. TCRdb reprocessed the reads via MiXCR and lists one record per CDR3 protein. Seen here are 300,000 or so distinct CDR3 sequences, 50% to 70% observed once, and the top ten hold roughly 8%. The germline V gene encodes CDR1 SGHRS and CDR2 YFSETQ. This CDR3 is 15 amino acids long. Trimming removed 0 bases at V and 0 bases at J, with 9 bases between. Ten or more counts support this clonotype. As yet, its antigen is unknown. This clonotype was sampled from a human donor with severe aplastic anemia or a healthy control (not recorded which). Material for sequencing was sorted CD4+, CD8+, or CD8+CD57+ T cells (not recorded which) from PBMCs. The chain joins TRBV5-1 to TRBJ1-2; the D is unclear. This CDR3 reads CASSLGGGANYGYTF. CDR3 coding DNA: TGCGCCAGCAGCTTGGGAGGTGGCGCTAACTATGGCTACACCTTC.